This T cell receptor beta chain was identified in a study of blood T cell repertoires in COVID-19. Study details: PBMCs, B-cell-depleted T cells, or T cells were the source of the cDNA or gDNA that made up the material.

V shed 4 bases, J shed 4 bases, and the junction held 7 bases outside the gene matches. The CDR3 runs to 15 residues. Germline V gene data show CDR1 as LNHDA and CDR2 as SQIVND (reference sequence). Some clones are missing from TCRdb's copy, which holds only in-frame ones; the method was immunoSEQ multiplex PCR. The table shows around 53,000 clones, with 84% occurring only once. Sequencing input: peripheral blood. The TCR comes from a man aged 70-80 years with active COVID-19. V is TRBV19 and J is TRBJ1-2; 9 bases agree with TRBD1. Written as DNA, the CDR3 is TGTGCCAGTAGTACCACAGGGGGCTCTCCCTATGGCTACACCTTC. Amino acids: CASSTTGGSPYGYTF.